This TCR beta chain was recovered during a study of blood T cell repertoires in COVID-19 (dated by TCRdb to 2020 to 2021). About the investigation overall: Samples from collaborators originated in the United States, Italy and Spain and spanned both the acute and convalescent phases of COVID-19. Subjects who had been exposed to COVID-19, were actively infected with it, or had recovered from it provided the deeply sampled blood TCRbeta repertoires that made up the dataset. Sample metadata almost always included a de-identified subject ID, COVID-19 status, age in years and sex. The material from the prospective study consisted of cDNA or gDNA derived from T cells, B-cell-depleted T cells, or PBMCs. The repertoires were released in a freely available public database intended as a resource for research on the immune response to SARS-CoV-2. Where available, HLA class I and class II types were obtained from metadata supplied by the sample provider rather than from assay-based typing. The samples were drawn from two sources: the first 160 participants of the ongoing ImmuneRACE study, and about 1,300 subjects contributed by 6 global collaborators.

With regard to this clone: This clone's antigen is unknown. No much larger clonotype is one base removed from it; base qualities were not supplied.

TCRbeta CDR3 regions were amplified from genomic DNA using the immunoSEQ Assay, a bias-controlled multiplex PCR. As for the original processing: The number of nucleated cells in each sample was estimated by amplification of reference gene primers within the assay. To quantify the absolute abundance of each unique TCRbeta CDR3 rearrangement, sequence reads were collapsed and filtered. Productive Simpson clonality was computed per sample as the square root of Simpson's diversity index over productive rearrangements. Held by TCRdb, this immuneACCESS table contains in-frame sequences only and omits some clones. Under half of the omission traces to an unresolved V gene where checked; the cause of the rest is unknown. The DNA was the basis for D and trimming; V, J and clone size are from that table. Present in this sample are 160,000 or so clones, approximately 85% of which were seen just once. The top ten clonotypes cover approximately 7.7% of the sample.

One collaborating source in Seattle enrolled patients during active infection and followed them longitudinally through the course of disease. Each collaborating institution followed its own protocols to collect whole blood in K2EDTA tubes. Collaborator samples were shipped for TCRbeta analysis as frozen whole blood, isolated PBMCs, or DNA extracted from either sample type. Overall study results and their limits: Clinical and demographic metadata were provided uncurated, with the amount varying by source and participant.

This clonotype originated in an older woman with COVID-19, enrolled during active disease. Sequenced: peripheral blood.

The nucleotides read TGTGCCATCAGGGACCTAGCTAACGAGCAGTACTTC. This codes for CAIRDLANEQYF. This receptor chain uses TRBV10-3 and TRBJ2-7; D gene: possibly TRBD2, on 5 matching bases. The cysteine opens and the phenylalanine closes a CDR3 of 12 amino acids. Only the CDR3 DNA stays, 36 bases, in frame from base 1. The germline V gene encodes CDR1 ENHRY and CDR2 SYGVKD. A distance of 11 bases separates the germline ends of V and J, which lose 6 bases and 5 bases respectively.